The 12 T cell receptor beta chains given below trace back to one sample, sequenced in a study of T cell responses to AZD1222 COVID-19 vaccine. TCRdb's table, derived via immunoSEQ multiplex PCR, lists solely in-frame clones and lacks some. The table lists approximately 150,000 clones, 85% to 95% of them singletons. The input for sequencing was peripheral blood, taken on day 0 of AZD1222 vaccination. All receptors derive from an adult in good health.

The rearrangement links TRBV5-8 to TRBJ1-4; D is unresolved. This CDR3 contains 15 residues. Germline V gene sequence: CDR1 SGHTS, CDR2 YDEGEE. Trimming cost V 0 bases and J 2 bases, with 8 bases left between them. CDR3 DNA sequence: TGTGCCAGCAGCTTGGAGGGTCAGACTAATGAAAAACTGTTTTTT. This codes for CASSLEGQTNEKLFF.

V gene TRBV4-1 combines with J gene TRBJ2-7; D gene ambiguous. Trimming cost V 4 bases and J 0 bases, with 10 bases left between them. This CDR3 region has 14 residues. CDR1 MGHRA and CDR2 YSYEKL come from the germline V gene. The CDR3 nucleotides are TGCGCCAGCAGCCTCTGGTCCGACTCCTACGAGCAGTACTTC. Protein sequence: CASSLWSDSYEQYF.

The chain couples TRBV11-2 to TRBJ2-1; TRBD1 might be the D (6 bases). The length of the CDR3 is 15 residues. Germline V gene lookup returns CDR1 SGHAT and CDR2 FQNNGV. The V and J ends lost 4 bases and 7 bases respectively, with 17 bases between them. CDR3: CASSSQRDTRNEQFF. In DNA form, the CDR3 reads TGTGCCAGCAGCTCCCAACGGGACACCCGGAATGAGCAGTTCTTC.

Details on this clone: Germline is not matched at one junction end, which may reflect a read error. J is TRBJ1-6 and V is TRBV7-8, with D possibly being TRBD1 (5 bases). The CDR3 covers 15 residues. CDR1 is SGHVS, CDR2 FQNEAQ, per germline. CDR3 nucleotides: TGTGCCAGCAGCTTAGACCAGGGAACCCTTTCATCCCTCCACTTT. It specifies CASSLDQGTLSSLHF.

CDR3 in amino acids: CASSLTPLSGRAQFF. CDR3 DNA: TGCGCCAGCAGCCTGACTCCTCTCTCCGGCCGCGCCCAGTTCTTC. The chain has TRBV4-1 and TRBJ2-1; D remains unclear. This CDR3 has 15 amino acids. Deletions cut 4 bases from V and 13 bases from J, with 23 bases between. CDR1 and CDR2 from the germline V gene are MGHRA and YSYEKL.

This rearrangement joins TRBV5-4 to TRBJ2-7; D is ambiguous. CDR1 is SGHNT, CDR2 YYREEE, per germline (reference sequence). The V end lost 0 bases, the J end lost 0 bases, and 16 bases lay between the germline ends. This CDR3 spans 17 amino acids. The CDR3 loop is CASSLEPAGASSYEQYF. Written as DNA, the CDR3 is TGTGCCAGCAGCTTGGAGCCCGCAGGTGCGAGCTCCTACGAGCAGTACTTC.

The rearrangement links TRBV6-5 to TRBJ1-2; 8 nucleotides line up with TRBD1. Germline V gives CDR1 MNHEY, CDR2 SVGAGI. This CDR3 has 15 amino acids. V dropped 4 bases and J dropped 8; count of bases not matched to a gene: 12. As DNA, the CDR3 is TGTGCCAGCAGTTCCTTAGACAGGGGCATGGGCGGCTACACCTTC. This translates into CASSSLDRGMGGYTF.

The chain employs TRBV6-5 and TRBJ2-7, with 10 bases fitting TRBD1. CDR1 is MNHEY and CDR2 is SVGAGI in the germline V gene. Losses at the gene ends were 6 bases for V and 2 bases for J; bases not matched to a gene: 4. CDR3 length: 14 residues. CDR3 loop: CASSRDRGTYEQYF. CDR3 bases: TGTGCCAGCAGCAGGGACAGGGGTACCTACGAGCAGTACTTC.

The J gene is TRBJ2-3, the V gene TRBV24-1, with 11 bases identical to TRBD2. The length of the CDR3 is 17 residues. The V and J ends lost 4 bases and 4 bases, in that order; junction bases with no gene match: 9. Germline V gene data show CDR1 as KGHDR and CDR2 as SFDVKD. CDR3 nucleotide sequence: TGTGCCACCAGTGACAGAAATCTAGCGGGGGGTGCAGATACGCAGTATTTT. This encodes CATSDRNLAGGADTQYF.

The chain links TRBV19 to TRBJ2-1, with 7 bases lining up with TRBD2. Trimming took 5 bases from V and 7 from J; bases not matched to a gene: 2. The V gene's germline CDR1 is LNHDA and CDR2 SQIVND (reference sequence). This CDR3 spans 12 amino acids. In DNA form, the CDR3 reads TGTGCCAGTAGTGGGGGGGGTAATGAGCAGTTCTTC. As protein: CASSGGGNEQFF. Using reference TRBV19 and TRBJ2-1 for the parts outside the CDR3, the full variable domain is DGGITQSPKYLFRKEGQNVTLSCEQNLNHDAMYWYRQDPGQGLRLIYYSQIVNDFQKGDIAEGYSVSREKKESFPLTVTSAQKNPTAFYLCASSGGGNEQFFGPGTRLTVL.

V usage is TRBV6-5 and J usage is TRBJ1-1, with 9 bases aligning to TRBD1. Germline loops: CDR1 MNHEY, CDR2 SVGAGI. V lost 0 bases, J lost 1 base, and 0 bases stayed unmatched. The CDR3 runs 15 residues. The CDR3 protein is CASSYSGQGNTEAFF. CDR3 DNA sequence: TGTGCCAGCAGTTACTCGGGACAGGGGAACACTGAAGCTTTCTTT.

The chain uses TRBV19 and TRBJ1-1; D call uncertain. V was cut by 0 bases and J by 1 base, with 9 bases left in between. This CDR3 contains 15 residues. CDR1 and CDR2 (germline): LNHDA, SQIVND (reference sequence). The CDR3 region has the DNA TGTGCCAGTAGTATAGACAACCGAGCGAACACTGAAGCTTTCTTT. Translation gives CASSIDNRANTEAFF.